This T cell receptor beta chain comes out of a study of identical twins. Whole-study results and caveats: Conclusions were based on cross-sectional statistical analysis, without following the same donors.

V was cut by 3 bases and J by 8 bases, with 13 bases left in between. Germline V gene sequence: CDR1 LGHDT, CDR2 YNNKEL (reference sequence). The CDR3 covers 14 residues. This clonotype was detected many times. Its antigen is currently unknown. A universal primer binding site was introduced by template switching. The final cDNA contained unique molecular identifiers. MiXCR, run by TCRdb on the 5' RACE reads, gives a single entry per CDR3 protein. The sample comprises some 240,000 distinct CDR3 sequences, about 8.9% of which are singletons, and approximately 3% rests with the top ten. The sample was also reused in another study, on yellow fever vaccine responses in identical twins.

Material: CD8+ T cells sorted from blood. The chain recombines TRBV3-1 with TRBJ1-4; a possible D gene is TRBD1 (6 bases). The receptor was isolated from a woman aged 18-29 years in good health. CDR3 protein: CASSHGFGGEKLFF. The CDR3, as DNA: TGTGCCAGCAGCCACGGATTCGGGGGCGAAAAACTGTTTTTT.